This T cell receptor (beta chain) was identified in a study of blood T cell repertoires in COVID-19. Study overall: From the United States, Italy and Spain came samples of acute and convalescent COVID-19.

The CDR3 runs to 14 residues. The V and J ends lost 5 bases and 4 bases, in that order; junction bases with no gene match: 6. As handled by the study authors: Reference gene primer amplification gave nucleated cell count estimates. Here immunoSEQ multiplex PCR was the method, and the copy in TCRdb shows in-frame clones only, minus some. V and J calls and clone size come straight from that table; D and trimming were deduced from the DNA. The sample has hundreds of thousands of clones, around 90% seen once. The rearrangement uses TRBV5-3 and TRBJ2-7; 10 bases line up with TRBD1. TRBV5-3 is labeled an ORF, and its function is uncertain. Sequenced input: peripheral blood. This clonotype was sampled from a man aged 40-49 years with acute or convalescent COVID-19. The CDR3 reads CARSRGDRGYEQYF. The CDR3 coding sequence is TGTGCCAGAAGTCGCGGGGACAGGGGATACGAGCAGTACTTC.